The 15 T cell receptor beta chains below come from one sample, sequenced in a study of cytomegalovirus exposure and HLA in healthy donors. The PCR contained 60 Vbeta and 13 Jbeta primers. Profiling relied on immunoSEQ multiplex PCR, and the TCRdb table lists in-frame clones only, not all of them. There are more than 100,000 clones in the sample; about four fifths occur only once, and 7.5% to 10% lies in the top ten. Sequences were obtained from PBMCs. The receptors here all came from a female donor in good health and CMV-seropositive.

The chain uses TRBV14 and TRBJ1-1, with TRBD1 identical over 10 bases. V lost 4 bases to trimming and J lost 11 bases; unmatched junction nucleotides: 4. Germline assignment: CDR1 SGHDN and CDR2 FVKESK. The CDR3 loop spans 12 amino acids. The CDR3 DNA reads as TGTGCCAGCAGCCGGGACAGGGGAGACGCTTTCTTT. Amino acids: CASSRDRGDAFF.

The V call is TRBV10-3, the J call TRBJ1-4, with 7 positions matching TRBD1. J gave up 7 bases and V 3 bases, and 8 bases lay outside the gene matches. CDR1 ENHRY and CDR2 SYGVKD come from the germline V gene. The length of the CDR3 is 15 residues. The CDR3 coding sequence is TGTGCCATCAGTGATCGGCAGGGGGTCGGTGAAAAACTGTTTTTT. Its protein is CAISDRQGVGEKLFF.

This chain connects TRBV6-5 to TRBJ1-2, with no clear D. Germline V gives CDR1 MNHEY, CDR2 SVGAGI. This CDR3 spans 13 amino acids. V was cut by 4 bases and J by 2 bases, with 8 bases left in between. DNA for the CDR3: TGTGCCAGCAGTTTGTCGGGAAACTATGGCTACACCTTC. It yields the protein CASSLSGNYGYTF.

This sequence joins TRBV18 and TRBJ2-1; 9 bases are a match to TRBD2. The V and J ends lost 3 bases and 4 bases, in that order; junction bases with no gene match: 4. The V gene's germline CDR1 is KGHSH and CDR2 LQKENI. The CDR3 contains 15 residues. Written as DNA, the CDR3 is TGTGCCAGCTCACCGGGACTAGCTGGGTACAATGAGCAGTTCTTC. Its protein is CASSPGLAGYNEQFF. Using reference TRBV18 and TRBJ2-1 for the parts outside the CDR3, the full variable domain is NAGVMQNPRHLVRRRGQEARLRCSPMKGHSHVYWYRQLPEEGLKFMVYLQKENIIDESGMPKERFSAEFPKEGPSILRIQQVVRGDSAAYFCASSPGLAGYNEQFFGPGTRLTVL.

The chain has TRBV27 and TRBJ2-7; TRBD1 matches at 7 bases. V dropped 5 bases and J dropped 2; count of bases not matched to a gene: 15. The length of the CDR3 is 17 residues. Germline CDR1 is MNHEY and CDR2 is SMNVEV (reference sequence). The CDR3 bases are TGTGCCAGCAGTCTTTCTCCCGGGACAGCGACCGCCTACGAGCAGTACTTC. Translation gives CASSLSPGTATAYEQYF.

The CDR3, as DNA: TGTGCCAGCAGCAACGATCCGGGAATGTATACTGACTCCTACGAGCAGTACTTC. Translated: CASSNDPGMYTDSYEQYF. The V and J genes are TRBV5-4 and TRBJ2-7; D is perhaps TRBD2 (5 bases). The CDR3 spans 18 residues. The germline gives CDR1 SGHNT, CDR2 YYREEE (reference sequence). The V end lost 4 bases, the J end lost 0 bases, and 23 bases lay between the germline ends.

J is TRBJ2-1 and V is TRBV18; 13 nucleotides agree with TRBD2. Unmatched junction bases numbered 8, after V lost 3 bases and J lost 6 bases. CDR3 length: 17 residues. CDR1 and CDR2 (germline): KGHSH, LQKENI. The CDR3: CASSPELLAGGLNEQFF. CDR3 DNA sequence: TGTGCCAGCTCACCCGAGTTACTAGCGGGGGGGCTCAATGAGCAGTTCTTC.

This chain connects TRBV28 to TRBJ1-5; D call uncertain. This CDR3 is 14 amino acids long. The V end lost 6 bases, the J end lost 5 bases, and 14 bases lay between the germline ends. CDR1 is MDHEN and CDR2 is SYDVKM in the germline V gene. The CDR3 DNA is TGTGCCAGCAGCGGACTGATGAAACATCAGCCCCAGCATTTT. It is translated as CASSGLMKHQPQHF.

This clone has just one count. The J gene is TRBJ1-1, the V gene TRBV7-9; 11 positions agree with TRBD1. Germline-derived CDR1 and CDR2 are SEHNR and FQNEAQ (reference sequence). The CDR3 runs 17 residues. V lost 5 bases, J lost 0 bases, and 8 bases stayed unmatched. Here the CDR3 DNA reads TGTGCCAGCAGCCCGGGACAGGGGGTATTGATGAACACTGAAGCTTTCTTT. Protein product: CASSPGQGVLMNTEAFF.

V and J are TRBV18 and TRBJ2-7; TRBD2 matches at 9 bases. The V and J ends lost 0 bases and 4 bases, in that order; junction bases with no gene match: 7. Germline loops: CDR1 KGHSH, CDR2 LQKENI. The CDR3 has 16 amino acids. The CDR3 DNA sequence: TGTGCCAGCTCACCACCGGGAAGCGGGGGGCAATACGAGCAGTACTTC. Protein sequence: CASSPPGSGGQYEQYF.

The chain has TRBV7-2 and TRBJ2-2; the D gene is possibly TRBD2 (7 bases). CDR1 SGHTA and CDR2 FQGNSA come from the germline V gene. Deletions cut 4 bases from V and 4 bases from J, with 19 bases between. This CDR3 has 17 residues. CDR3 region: CASSWVGGGAGTGELFF. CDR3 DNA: TGTGCCAGCAGCTGGGTGGGAGGGGGGGCAGGCACCGGGGAGCTGTTTTTT.

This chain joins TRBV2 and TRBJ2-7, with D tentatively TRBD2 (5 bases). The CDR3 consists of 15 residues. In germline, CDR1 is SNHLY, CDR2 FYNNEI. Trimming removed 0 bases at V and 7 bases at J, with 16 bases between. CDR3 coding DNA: TGTGCCAGCAGTGAAGCGCGGATATTACCGGGGGAGCAGTACTTC. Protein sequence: CASSEARILPGEQYF.

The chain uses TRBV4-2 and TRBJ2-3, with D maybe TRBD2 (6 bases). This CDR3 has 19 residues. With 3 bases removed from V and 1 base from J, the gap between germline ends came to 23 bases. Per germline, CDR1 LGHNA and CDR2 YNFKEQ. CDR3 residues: CASSQEPGTYTRRTDTQYF. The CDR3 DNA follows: TGTGCCAGCAGCCAGGAACCCGGGACTTACACCCGACGCACAGATACGCAGTATTTT.

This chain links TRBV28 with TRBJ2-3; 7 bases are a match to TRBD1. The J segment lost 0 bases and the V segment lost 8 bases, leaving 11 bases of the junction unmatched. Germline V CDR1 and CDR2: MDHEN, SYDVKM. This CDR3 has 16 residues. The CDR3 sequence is CASRRSRGRSTDTQYF. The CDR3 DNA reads TGTGCCAGCCGCCGAAGCAGGGGGAGAAGCACAGATACGCAGTATTTT.

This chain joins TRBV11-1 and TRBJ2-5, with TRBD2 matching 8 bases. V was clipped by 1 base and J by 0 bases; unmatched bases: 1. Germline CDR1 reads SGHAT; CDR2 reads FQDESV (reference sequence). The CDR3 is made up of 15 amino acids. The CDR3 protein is CASSLGRGDQETQYF. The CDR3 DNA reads TGTGCCAGCAGCTTAGGGCGGGGGGACCAAGAGACCCAGTACTTC. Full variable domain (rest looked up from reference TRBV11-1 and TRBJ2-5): EAEVAQSPRYKITEKSQAVAFWCDPISGHATLYWYRQILGQGPELLVQFQDESVVDDSQLPKDRFSAERLKGVDSTLKIQPAELGDSAMYLCASSLGRGDQETQYFGPGTRLLVL.